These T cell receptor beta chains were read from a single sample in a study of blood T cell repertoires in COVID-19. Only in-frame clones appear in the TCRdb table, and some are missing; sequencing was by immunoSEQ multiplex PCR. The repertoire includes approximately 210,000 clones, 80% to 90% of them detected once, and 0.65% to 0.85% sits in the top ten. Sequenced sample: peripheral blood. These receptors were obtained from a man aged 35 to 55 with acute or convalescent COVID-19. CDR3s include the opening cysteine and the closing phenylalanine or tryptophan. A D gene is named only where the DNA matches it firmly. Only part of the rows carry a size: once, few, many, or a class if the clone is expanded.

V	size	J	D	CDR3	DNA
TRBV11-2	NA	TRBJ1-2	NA	CASSLGGGNGYTF	TGTGCCAGCAGCTTAGGCGGAGGGAATGGCTACACCTTC
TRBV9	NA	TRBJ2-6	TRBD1	CASNPTGAGANVLTF	TGTGCCAGCAACCCGACAGGGGCCGGGGCCAACGTCCTGACTTTC
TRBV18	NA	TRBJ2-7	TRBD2	CASSPTSGGPYEQYF	TGTGCCAGCTCACCGACTAGCGGAGGACCCTACGAGCAGTACTTC
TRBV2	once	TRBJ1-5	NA	CASSEALITSVLPQHF	TGTGCCAGCAGTGAAGCGCTTATCACCAGCGTGTTGCCCCAGCATTTT
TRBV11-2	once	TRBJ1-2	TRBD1	CASSLGGGANGYTF	TGTGCCAGCAGCTTAGGAGGGGGCGCGAATGGCTACACCTTC
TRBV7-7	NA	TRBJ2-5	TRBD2	CASSVAGGGETQYF	TGTGCCAGCAGCGTAGCGGGGGGAGGGGAGACCCAGTACTTC
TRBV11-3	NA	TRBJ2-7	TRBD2	CASSTGGGHEQYF	TGTGCCAGCAGCACCGGGGGAGGGCACGAGCAGTACTTC
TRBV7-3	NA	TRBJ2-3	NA	CASSLETRGTQYF	TGTGCCAGCAGCTTAGAGACAAGGGGTACGCAGTATTTT
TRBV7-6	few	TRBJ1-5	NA	CASSEATGGSNQPQHF	TGTGCCAGCAGCGAGGCAACGGGGGGAAGCAATCAGCCCCAGCATTTT
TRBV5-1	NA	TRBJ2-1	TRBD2	CASSLVGGVYNEQFF	TGCGCCAGCAGCTTGGTTGGGGGGGTGTACAATGAGCAGTTCTTC
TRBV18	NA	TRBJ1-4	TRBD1	CASSQAGTGYEKLFF	TGTGCCAGCTCACAAGCAGGGACAGGGTATGAAAAACTGTTTTTT
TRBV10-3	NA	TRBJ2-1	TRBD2	CAIRREVHNEQFF	TGTGCCATCAGGCGGGAGGTACACAATGAGCAGTTCTTC
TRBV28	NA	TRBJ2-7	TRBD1	CASRFDRGGYEQYF	TGTGCCAGCAGGTTTGACAGGGGGGGGTACGAGCAGTACTTC
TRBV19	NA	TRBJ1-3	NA	CASDSGGNTIYF	TGTGCCAGTGACTCGGGAGGAAACACCATATATTTT
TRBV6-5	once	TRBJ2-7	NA	CASSYEGSRGYEQYF	TGTGCCAGCAGTTACGAGGGATCCCGGGGCTACGAGCAGTACTTC
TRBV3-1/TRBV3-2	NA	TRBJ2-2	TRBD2	CASRRPGTSGHGELFF	TGTGCCAGCAGGCGCCCCGGGACTAGCGGACACGGGGAGCTGTTTTTT
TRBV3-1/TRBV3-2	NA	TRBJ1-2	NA	CASTAGHYGYTF	TGTGCCAGCACGGCAGGGCACTATGGCTACACCTTC
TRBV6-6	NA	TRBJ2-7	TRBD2	CASSYFEREDHEQYF	TGTGCCAGCAGTTACTTCGAGCGGGAGGACCACGAGCAGTACTTC
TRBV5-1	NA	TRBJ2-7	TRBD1	CASSSRDSTYEQYF	TGCGCCAGCAGCTCCCGGGACAGTACCTACGAGCAGTACTTC
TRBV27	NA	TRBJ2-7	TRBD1	CASSFFAGGYEQYF	TGTGCCAGCAGTTTCTTCGCAGGGGGCTACGAGCAGTACTTC
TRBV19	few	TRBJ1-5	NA	CASSISGGTHQPQHF	TGTGCCAGTAGTATCTCGGGGGGGACACATCAGCCCCAGCATTTT
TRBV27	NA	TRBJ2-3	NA	CASSDPRLAGDTQYF	TGTGCCAGCAGTGACCCCCGACTGGCGGGAGATACGCAGTATTTT
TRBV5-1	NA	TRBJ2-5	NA	CASSDYVGPGTQYF	TGCGCCAGCAGCGATTATGTGGGGCCCGGGACCCAGTACTTC
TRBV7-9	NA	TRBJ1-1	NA	CASSSTERGTEAFF	TGTGCCAGCAGCTCAACGGAGCGGGGGACTGAAGCTTTCTTT
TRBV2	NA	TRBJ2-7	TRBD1	CASRTGTGIYEQYF	TGTGCCAGCAGAACCGGGACAGGGATCTACGAGCAGTACTTC
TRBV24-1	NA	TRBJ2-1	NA	CATSDPNRAREQFF	TGTGCCACCAGTGATCCGAACAGGGCGCGGGAGCAGTTCTTC